This TCR beta chain was sequenced in a study of CD8 T cells in ankylosing spondylitis. Study results and limitations: There was reportedly significant enrichment of clones that were disease-linked in matched ankylosing spondylitis synovial fluid.

This clonotype was counted at least ten times. Its antigen is as yet unknown. Using quantitative 5'-RACE with molecular barcodes, the authors made TCR beta libraries. TCRdb recomputed calls from the 5' RACE reads with MiXCR, one row per CDR3 protein. The repertoire consists of 250,000 or so distinct CDR3 sequences, with 10% occurring once and the leading ten covering 2.5% to 3%. The CDR3 runs 12 residues. Germline loops: CDR1 DFQATT, CDR2 SNEGSKA (reference sequence). V lost 6 bases to trimming and J lost 5 bases, with 14 bases between them. The TCR comes from a male donor with ankylosing spondylitis or in good health (not recorded which). The sample taken for sequencing was blood, either unsorted or a sorted T cell fraction (not recorded which). The V gene is TRBV20-1, the J gene TRBJ2-7; D is undetermined. CDR3 amino acids: CSASPSKNEQYF. In DNA, the CDR3 is TGCAGTGCCTCGCCGTCCAAGAACGAGCAGTACTTC.